This T cell receptor (beta chain) stems from a study of long-term antiretroviral therapy in people with HIV. Study-level results: Pre-ART expanded TRB clones stayed dominant throughout, though often decreasing after ART. HIV repertoires spanned narrower CDR3 length ranges than controls. Someone took the blood between 2004 and 2017, maybe while older ART regimens were in use.

Every specimen held between about 0.9-10 million cryopreserved PBMC. These were thawed and washed before DNA extraction. The authors ran the immunoSEQ assay, v3.0, at survey level. Sequenced by immunoSEQ multiplex PCR; TCRdb stores in-frame clones only, minus some. The table records tens of thousands of clones, approximately 94% of them present only once. As for this clone: Antigen unknown.

The CDR3 consists of 12 residues. Trimming cost V 6 bases and J 5 bases, with 10 bases left between them. The germline CDR1 and CDR2 sequences are MDHEN and SYDVKM. The clonotype comes from a man aged 30 to 39 with HIV. The sequencing here drew on unsorted PBMCs, taken roughly 9.5 years after starting antiretroviral therapy. The chain joins TRBV28 to TRBJ1-2, with D perhaps TRBD1 (5 bases). Written as DNA, the CDR3 is TGTGCCAGCAGGGGGGGAGGTTATGGCTACACCTTC. Amino acids: CASRGGGYGYTF.